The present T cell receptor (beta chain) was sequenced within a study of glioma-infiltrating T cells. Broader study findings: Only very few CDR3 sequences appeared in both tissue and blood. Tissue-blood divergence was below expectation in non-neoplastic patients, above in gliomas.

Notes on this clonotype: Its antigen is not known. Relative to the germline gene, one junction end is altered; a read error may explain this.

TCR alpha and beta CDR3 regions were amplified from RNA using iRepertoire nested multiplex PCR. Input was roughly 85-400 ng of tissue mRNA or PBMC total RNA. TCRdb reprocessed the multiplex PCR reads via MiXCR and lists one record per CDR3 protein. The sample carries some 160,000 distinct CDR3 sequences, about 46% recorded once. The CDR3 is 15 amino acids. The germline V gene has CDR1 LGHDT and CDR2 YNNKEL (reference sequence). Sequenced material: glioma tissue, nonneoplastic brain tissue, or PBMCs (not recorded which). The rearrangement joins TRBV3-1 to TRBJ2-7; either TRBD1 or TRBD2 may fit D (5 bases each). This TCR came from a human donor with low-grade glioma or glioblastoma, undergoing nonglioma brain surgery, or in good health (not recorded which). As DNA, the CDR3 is TGTGCCAGCCGCCAAGACCGGGACGGCTCCTACGAGCAGTACTTC. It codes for CASRQDRDGSYEQYF.